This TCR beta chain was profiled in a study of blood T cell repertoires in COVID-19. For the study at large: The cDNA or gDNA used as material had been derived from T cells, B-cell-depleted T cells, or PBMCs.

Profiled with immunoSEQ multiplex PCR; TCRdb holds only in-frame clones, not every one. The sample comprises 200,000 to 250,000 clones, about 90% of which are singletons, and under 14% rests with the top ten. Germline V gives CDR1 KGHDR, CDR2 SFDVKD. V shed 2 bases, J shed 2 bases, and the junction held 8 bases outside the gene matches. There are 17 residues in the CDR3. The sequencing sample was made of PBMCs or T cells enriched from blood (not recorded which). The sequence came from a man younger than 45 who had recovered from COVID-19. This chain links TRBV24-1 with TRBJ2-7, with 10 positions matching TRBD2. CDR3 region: CATSDWTSGLPTYEQYF. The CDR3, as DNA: TGTGCCACCAGTGATTGGACTAGCGGTTTACCCACCTACGAGCAGTACTTC.